A selection of T cell receptor beta chains follows, all from one sample in a study of CD8 T cells in ankylosing spondylitis. TCRdb re-called the 5' RACE reads with MiXCR, one entry per CDR3 protein. The repertoire consists of 200,000 to 250,000 distinct CDR3 sequences, with roughly 24% occurring once and the leading ten covering just over 6.5%. The sample taken for sequencing was blood, either unsorted or a sorted T cell fraction (not recorded which). The receptors stem from a male donor with ankylosing spondylitis or in good health (not recorded which). Each CDR3 is given with its conserved first and last residue. D genes are given only for firm matches. Size values are once, few and many counts, or a class for expanded clones, and some rows have none.

J gene: TRBJ2-3; V gene: TRBV20-1; clone size: NA; D gene: TRBD2; CDR3 protein: CSARKIDSGRKSDTQYF; CDR3 DNA: TGCAGTGCTAGAAAAATCGATAGCGGGAGGAAGTCAGATACGCAGTATTTT
J gene: TRBJ1-5; V gene: TRBV20-1; clone size: NA; D gene: TRBD1; CDR3 protein: CSARDRGLDQPQHF; CDR3 DNA: TGCAGTGCTAGGGACAGGGGGCTAGATCAGCCCCAGCATTTT
J gene: TRBJ2-1; V gene: TRBV3-1; clone size: many; D gene: TRBD2; CDR3 protein: CASSQGASGRIYNEQFF; CDR3 DNA: TGTGCCAGCAGCCAAGGCGCCAGCGGGAGGATCTACAATGAGCAGTTCTTC
J gene: TRBJ2-1; V gene: TRBV10-2; clone size: NA; D gene: NA; CDR3 protein: CATQEWNEQFF; CDR3 DNA: TGCGCCACCCAAGAGTGGAATGAGCAGTTCTTC
J gene: TRBJ2-5; V gene: TRBV6-2/TRBV6-3; clone size: few; D gene: NA; CDR3 protein: CASSSWEAGYTTETQYF; CDR3 DNA: TGTGCCAGCAGTTCGTGGGAGGCGGGATATACTACGGAGACCCAGTACTTC
J gene: TRBJ2-5; V gene: TRBV2; clone size: many; D gene: NA; CDR3 protein: CASSVSDSHQETQYF; CDR3 DNA: TGTGCCAGCAGTGTCTCGGACAGCCACCAAGAGACCCAGTACTTC
J gene: TRBJ2-7; V gene: TRBV20-1; clone size: many; D gene: TRBD2; CDR3 protein: CSAEREEGEQYF; CDR3 DNA: TGCAGTGCCGAGCGGGAGGAAGGCGAGCAGTACTTC
J gene: TRBJ2-2; V gene: TRBV6-5; clone size: NA; D gene: NA; CDR3 protein: CASSYSMEPGELFF; CDR3 DNA: TGTGCCAGCAGTTACTCGATGGAGCCCGGGGAGCTGTTTTTT
J gene: TRBJ2-7; V gene: TRBV5-4; clone size: NA; D gene: TRBD2; CDR3 protein: CASSLGAGGVSYEQYF; CDR3 DNA: TGTGCCAGCAGCCTAGGGGCGGGAGGCGTCTCCTACGAGCAGTACTTC
J gene: TRBJ1-1; V gene: TRBV29-1; clone size: NA; D gene: TRBD1; CDR3 protein: CSVVWTGATQAFF; CDR3 DNA: TGCAGCGTTGTATGGACAGGGGCAACTCAAGCTTTCTTT
J gene: TRBJ1-1; V gene: TRBV20-1; clone size: NA; D gene: NA; CDR3 protein: CSARDQGRGNTEAFF; CDR3 DNA: TGCAGTGCTAGAGATCAGGGCAGGGGGAACACTGAAGCTTTCTTT
J gene: TRBJ2-5; V gene: TRBV6-2/TRBV6-3; clone size: many; D gene: NA; CDR3 protein: CASSLRTETQYF; CDR3 DNA: TGTGCCAGCAGCCTTCGAACGGAGACCCAGTACTTC
J gene: TRBJ2-7; V gene: TRBV20-1; clone size: once; D gene: NA; CDR3 protein: CSATRVGDEQYF; CDR3 DNA: TGCAGTGCGACCAGGGTAGGCGACGAGCAGTACTTC
J gene: TRBJ2-1; V gene: TRBV5-1; clone size: NA; D gene: TRBD2; CDR3 protein: CASSLLGLAGVGSYNEQFF; CDR3 DNA: TGCGCCAGCAGCTTGTTGGGACTAGCGGGAGTTGGGTCCTACAATGAGCAGTTCTTC
J gene: TRBJ2-1; V gene: TRBV4-1; clone size: many; D gene: NA; CDR3 protein: CASSNSLDRTNEQFF; CDR3 DNA: TGCGCCAGCAGCAATTCCCTTGACAGGACGAATGAGCAGTTCTTC
J gene: TRBJ2-2; V gene: TRBV4-3; clone size: many; D gene: TRBD2; CDR3 protein: CASSQESSGRLGELFF; CDR3 DNA: TGCGCCAGCAGCCAAGAGTCTAGCGGGAGGCTCGGGGAGCTGTTTTTT
J gene: TRBJ2-2; V gene: TRBV5-1; clone size: many; D gene: NA; CDR3 protein: CASSSPSGELFF; CDR3 DNA: TGCGCCAGCAGCTCTCCGTCCGGGGAGCTGTTTTTT
J gene: TRBJ1-3; V gene: TRBV29-1; clone size: few; D gene: NA; CDR3 protein: CSVEMAGDTIYF; CDR3 DNA: TGCAGCGTTGAAATGGCTGGGGACACCATATATTTT
J gene: TRBJ2-7; V gene: TRBV5-1; clone size: many; D gene: TRBD2; CDR3 protein: CASSWNLAGEQYF; CDR3 DNA: TGCGCCAGCAGCTGGAACCTAGCGGGAGAGCAGTACTTC
J gene: TRBJ2-1; V gene: TRBV24-1; clone size: NA; D gene: NA; CDR3 protein: CATSDPGHNEQFF; CDR3 DNA: TGTGCCACCAGTGATCCCGGGCACAATGAGCAGTTCTTC